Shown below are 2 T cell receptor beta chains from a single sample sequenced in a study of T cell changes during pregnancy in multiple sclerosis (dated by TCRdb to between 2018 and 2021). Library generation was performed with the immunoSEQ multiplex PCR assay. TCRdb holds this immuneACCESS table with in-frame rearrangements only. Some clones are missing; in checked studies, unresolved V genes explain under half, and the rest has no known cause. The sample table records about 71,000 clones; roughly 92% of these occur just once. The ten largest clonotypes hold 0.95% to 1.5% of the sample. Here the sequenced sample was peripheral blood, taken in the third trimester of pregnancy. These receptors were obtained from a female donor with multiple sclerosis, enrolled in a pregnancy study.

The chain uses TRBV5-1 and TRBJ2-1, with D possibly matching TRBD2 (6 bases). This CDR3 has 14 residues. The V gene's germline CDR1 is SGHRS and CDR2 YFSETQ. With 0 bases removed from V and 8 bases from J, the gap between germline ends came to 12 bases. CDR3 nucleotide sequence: TGCGCCAGCAGCTTGGCGCCTAGCGTAGATGAGCAGTTCTTC. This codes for CASSLAPSVDEQFF.

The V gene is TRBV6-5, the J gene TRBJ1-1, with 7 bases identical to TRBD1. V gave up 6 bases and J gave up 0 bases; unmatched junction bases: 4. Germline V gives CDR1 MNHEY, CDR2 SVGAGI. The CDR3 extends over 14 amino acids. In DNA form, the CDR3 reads TGTGCCAGCAGATCACAGGGGATGAACACTGAAGCTTTCTTT. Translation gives CASRSQGMNTEAFF.